Listed below are T cell receptor beta chains from one sample, sequenced in a study of T cell repertoires in cytomegalovirus infection. TCRdb redid the calling of the reads with MiXCR, one entry per CDR3 protein. The table shows tens of thousands of distinct CDR3 sequences, with more than 20% occurring only once. Their target antigens are unknown. The material sequenced was PBMCs, sequenced either directly or after in vitro stimulation (not recorded which). The receptors were sampled from a human donor in good health (CMV status not recorded). Some clones in this sample may be carry-over from other donors' samples. The CDR3 runs from the conserved cysteine through the conserved F or W. A clone size is listed for some rows: how often the clone was seen (once, few, many), or a class if it is expanded.

TRBJ1-2 TRBV7-2 many CASSRGVPTGSSGYTF
TRBJ2-3 TRBV7-2 few CASSLRTGTDTQYF
TRBJ2-7 TRBV7-9 many CASSLATYEQYF
TRBJ1-3 TRBV20-1 - CSARVGGPSSSGNTIYF
TRBJ1-2 TRBV11-2 - CASSLDPGGGYTF
TRBJ2-1 TRBV11-2 - CASSGLRRNEQFF
TRBJ2-3 TRBV7-3 few CASSPRDSTDTQYF
TRBJ1-1 TRBV7-9 - CASSLDSGAFF
TRBJ2-1 TRBV20-1 - CSAPTGAYNEQFF
TRBJ1-5 TRBV6-5 - CASSYVAGGAPQHF
TRBJ2-1 TRBV10-3 - CAISESGDYNEQFF
TRBJ2-1 TRBV11-2 many CASSRRLRVTSGRPSYNEQFF
TRBJ2-2 TRBV7-2 many CASSRDRGDGTGELFF
TRBJ2-4 TRBV15 - CATSVRLAGGNIQYF
TRBJ1-1 TRBV3-1 - CASSQATEAFF
TRBJ1-2 TRBV10-3 many CAINPGQGYYGYTF
TRBJ2-5 TRBV20-1 few CSTKPYPGPVLLETQYF
TRBJ2-7 TRBV4-1 - CASSQGTSYEQYF
TRBJ1-5 TRBV7-6 many CASSLGPDRPQHF
TRBJ1-1 TRBV7-8 many CASSSRQGGGTEAFF
TRBJ1-1 TRBV5-8 few CASSVTLEAFF
TRBJ1-1 TRBV6-1 few CASNNMNTEAFF
TRBJ2-1 TRBV27 few CASSLYSGGPGNEQFF
TRBJ2-7 TRBV4-3 - CASSQVGGDLGEQYF
TRBJ2-3 TRBV20-1 few CSARDVGGDTQYF
TRBJ2-1 TRBV7-8 few CASSLGTSGKVGYNEQFF
TRBJ1-2 TRBV14 - CASSQFVRTPVSYTF
TRBJ2-2 TRBV7-2 few CASSSKKGDTGELFF
TRBJ2-5 TRBV7-2 few CASSRTSGTQETQYF
TRBJ2-5 TRBV7-2 many CASSLHRGLETQYF
TRBJ2-3 TRBV5-4 few CASSLPWGARAGRGTDTQYF
TRBJ1-2 TRBV7-2 - CASSLERGHGYTF
TRBJ2-1 TRBV12-3/TRBV12-4 - CASSLAGVQSPQFF
TRBJ2-3 TRBV6-1 many CASSELAGGPDTQYF
TRBJ2-1 TRBV10-3 few CAISGTGNVQFF
TRBJ2-3 TRBV27 - CASSTRDGASTDTQYF
TRBJ2-2 TRBV4-1 - CASSREGSGGADGELFF